The clone carrying this TCR beta chain has only a few counts. Sequenced by immunoSEQ multiplex PCR; TCRdb stores in-frame clones only, minus some. The repertoire holds 300,000 to 450,000 clones, with approximately 89% as singletons. The sample belongs to a study of blood T cell repertoires in COVID-19. The germline V and J ends were trimmed by 4 bases and 0 bases, with 14 bases remaining between them. CDR1 and CDR2 (germline): SGDLS, YYNGEE. The CDR3 covers 16 residues. This TCR derives from a woman in her twenties or thirties with COVID-19, enrolled during active disease. The chain combines TRBV9 with TRBJ1-3; D not certain. Sequencing input: peripheral blood. CDR3 in amino acids: CASSPGLPLSGNTIYF. Written as DNA, the CDR3 is TGTGCCAGCAGCCCCGGACTGCCTCTCTCTGGAAACACCATATATTTT. The variable domain in full, with the rest retrieved from reference TRBV9 and TRBJ1-3, is DSGVTQTPKHLITATGQRVTLRCSPRSGDLSVYWYQQSLDQGLQFLIQYYNGEERAKGNILERFSAQQFPDLHSELNLSSLELGDSALYFCASSPGLPLSGNTIYFGEGSWLTVV.